A selection of T cell receptor beta chains follows, all from one sample in a study of PD-1 blockade in classical Hodgkin lymphoma. Clones were sequenced by immunoSEQ multiplex PCR, and TCRdb holds only the in-frame ones, with some missing. The table shows around 23,000 clones, with roughly 84% occurring only once. Material: CD4+ T cells from blood, obtained at baseline. The receptors come from a human donor with classical Hodgkin lymphoma. Both conserved end residues are part of each CDR3. Fields, in order: clone size, V gene, J gene, D gene, CDR3 protein, CDR3 DNA. The D gene is left open where the match is weak. For some rows the clone size is stated as once, few or many, or as a class when expanded; others skip it.

once	TRBV6-6	TRBJ2-7	NA	CASSYSGTTAQYF	TGTGCCAGCAGTTACTCCGGGACAACGGCGCAGTACTTC
once	TRBV9	TRBJ1-4	NA	CASSVGGDGRKLFF	TGTGCCAGCAGCGTGGGAGGGGACGGGCGAAAACTGTTTTTT
NA	TRBV4-1	TRBJ2-6	NA	CASSQDGGVSGANVLTF	TGCGCCAGCAGCCAAGATGGAGGGGTCTCTGGGGCCAACGTCCTGACTTTC
NA	TRBV7-2	TRBJ1-2	TRBD1	CASSLLRGPNYGYTF	TGTGCCAGCAGCTTACTCAGGGGGCCTAACTATGGCTACACCTTC
NA	TRBV7-8	TRBJ1-1	NA	CASSLVYLGALNTEAFF	TGTGCCAGCAGCTTAGTCTATTTGGGGGCTCTGAACACTGAAGCTTTCTTT
NA	TRBV5-1	TRBJ1-2	NA	CASSLGHAGSAYGYTF	TGCGCCAGCAGCTTGGGGCACGCGGGATCCGCCTATGGCTACACCTTC
NA	TRBV11-2	TRBJ2-1	NA	CASSPRVEQFF	TGTGCCAGCAGCCCCCGGGTTGAGCAGTTCTTC
NA	TRBV6-5	TRBJ1-2	TRBD1	CAVRGGPTGYTF	TGTGCCGTCAGGGGGGGCCCCACTGGCTACACCTTC
NA	TRBV5-1	TRBJ1-1	NA	CASSLRGNNRLNTEAFF	TGCGCCAGCAGCTTGCGGGGGAACAATAGATTGAACACTGAAGCTTTCTTT
NA	TRBV10-3	TRBJ1-2	TRBD1	CAISGTEGYGYTF	TGTGCCATCAGCGGGACAGAGGGCTATGGCTACACCTTC
NA	TRBV30	TRBJ1-3	NA	CAWNGSPSGNTIYF	TGTGCCTGGAACGGGAGCCCCTCTGGAAACACCATATATTTT
NA	TRBV5-1	TRBJ2-3	NA	CASSLNPSGTDTQYF	TGCGCCAGCAGCTTGAATCCTAGCGGCACAGATACGCAGTATTTT
NA	TRBV11-2	TRBJ2-7	NA	CASSPANEQYF	TGTGCCAGCAGCCCCGCGAACGAGCAGTACTTC
NA	TRBV15	TRBJ1-4	NA	CATSRVVNNEKLFF	TGTGCCACCAGCAGAGTGGTGAATAATGAAAAACTGTTTTTT
NA	TRBV6-5	TRBJ1-5	TRBD1	CASSSGGGRGNQPQHF	TGTGCCAGCAGTTCGGGAGGGGGCAGAGGCAATCAGCCCCAGCATTTT
NA	TRBV10-3	TRBJ2-4	TRBD2	CAISDRTSGDKNIQYF	TGTGCCATCAGTGATAGGACTAGCGGCGATAAAAACATTCAGTACTTC
NA	TRBV19	TRBJ2-7	TRBD1	CASSAGQGRYEQYF	TGTGCCAGTAGCGCGGGACAGGGACGCTACGAGCAGTACTTC
NA	TRBV7-2	TRBJ1-1	TRBD1	CASSYRQGSEAFF	TGTGCCAGCAGCTACAGACAGGGCAGTGAAGCTTTCTTT
NA	TRBV13	TRBJ1-2	NA	CASSLAGINYGYTF	TGTGCCAGCAGCTTGGCGGGGATAAACTATGGCTACACCTTC
NA	TRBV7-9	TRBJ2-1	NA	CASSSYGPSGEQFF	TGTGCCAGCAGCTCTTACGGACCGTCAGGTGAGCAGTTCTTC
NA	TRBV7-8	TRBJ1-6	NA	CASSLGPRNSPLHF	TGTGCCAGCAGCTTAGGGCCTAGGAATTCACCCCTCCACTTC
NA	TRBV6-5	TRBJ2-7	NA	CASRGQGTYEQYF	TGTGCCAGCAGGGGTCAGGGGACCTACGAGCAGTACTTC
NA	TRBV7-2	TRBJ2-1	TRBD1	CASSSTDRAGHNEQFF	TGTGCCAGCAGCTCTACGGACAGGGCCGGCCACAATGAGCAGTTCTTC
NA	TRBV7-4	TRBJ1-1	NA	CASSLQGSTEAFF	TGTGCCAGCAGCTTACAGGGGAGCACTGAAGCTTTCTTT
NA	TRBV5-1	TRBJ1-4	NA	CASSSQGLWDEKLFF	TGCGCCAGCAGCTCACAGGGATTGTGGGATGAAAAACTGTTTTTT
NA	TRBV6-6	TRBJ2-2	NA	CASTTDGHQYTGELFF	TGTGCCAGCACCACGGACGGACACCAATACACCGGGGAGCTGTTTTTT
medium-sized	TRBV6-6	TRBJ1-2	NA	CASSPDWGAGGYTF	TGTGCCAGCAGCCCGGATTGGGGGGCGGGTGGCTACACCTTC
NA	TRBV7-2	TRBJ1-6	NA	CASSLALQGSSYNSPLHF	TGTGCCAGCAGCTTAGCGTTACAGGGAAGCTCCTATAATTCACCCCTCCACTTT
once	TRBV18	TRBJ2-2	NA	CASSQGDTGELFF	TGTGCCAGCTCACAGGGGGACACCGGGGAGCTGTTTTTT
NA	TRBV7-8	TRBJ1-1	TRBD1	CASSLGGQGHTEAFF	TGTGCCAGCAGCTTAGGGGGACAGGGACACACTGAAGCTTTCTTT
NA	TRBV30	TRBJ2-7	TRBD2	CAWSLPRGFSYEQYF	TGTGCCTGGAGTCTTCCGCGGGGGTTCTCCTACGAGCAGTACTTC
NA	TRBV5-1	TRBJ2-3	NA	CASSSQSSLDTQYF	TGCGCCAGCAGCTCCCAGAGCAGCCTGGATACGCAGTATTTT
NA	TRBV27	TRBJ2-7	TRBD2	CASNSLAGGQINEQYF	TGTGCCAGCAATTCACTAGCGGGGGGGCAGATAAACGAGCAGTACTTC
NA	TRBV19	TRBJ1-1	NA	CASSPIDYLNTEAFF	TGTGCCAGTAGCCCCATTGATTACCTGAACACTGAAGCTTTCTTT
NA	TRBV19	TRBJ1-2	TRBD1	CASSDTGGVRGYTF	TGTGCCAGTAGTGATACAGGGGGAGTACGTGGCTACACCTTC
NA	TRBV6-5	TRBJ1-5	NA	CASSRDKYQPQHF	TGTGCCAGCAGTCGGGACAAATATCAGCCCCAGCATTTT
NA	TRBV7-8	TRBJ1-5	NA	CASRSSGSYSNQPQHF	TGTGCCAGCAGATCCTCAGGGTCCTATAGCAATCAGCCCCAGCATTTT
once	TRBV2	TRBJ1-2	NA	CASSVGGLHGYTF	TGTGCCAGCAGTGTAGGGGGGCTCCATGGCTACACCTTC
once	TRBV18	TRBJ1-2	NA	CASSPLETRNYGYTF	TGTGCCAGCTCACCCTTGGAGACCCGAAACTATGGCTACACCTTC
NA	TRBV6-5	TRBJ1-2	NA	CASSYTEARGWSGYTF	TGTGCCAGCAGTTACACCGAGGCCCGGGGCTGGAGTGGCTACACCTTC
NA	TRBV14	TRBJ2-7	NA	CASSLNYEQYF	TGTGCCAGCAGCTTAAACTACGAGCAGTACTTC
once	TRBV18	TRBJ1-4	NA	CASSPPGSNEKLFF	TGTGCCAGCTCACCACCGGGGTCTAATGAAAAACTGTTTTTT
NA	TRBV19	TRBJ1-2	NA	CAGGSGGGYTF	TGTGCCGGGGGATCGGGTGGTGGCTACACCTTC
once	TRBV15	TRBJ2-5	NA	CATSSYREETQYF	TGTGCCACCAGCAGTTACAGAGAAGAGACCCAGTACTTC
NA	TRBV19	TRBJ1-5	NA	CASRPGGGGFNQPQHF	TGTGCCAGTAGGCCGGGTGGGGGGGGCTTCAATCAGCCCCAGCATTTT
few	TRBV4-2	TRBJ1-4	NA	CASSQVLSQNNEKLFF	TGTGCCAGCAGCCAAGTATTATCACAGAATAATGAAAAACTGTTTTTT
NA	TRBV7-2	TRBJ2-1	NA	CASSPRGSSYNEQFF	TGTGCCAGCAGCCCCAGAGGAAGCTCCTACAATGAGCAGTTCTTC
NA	TRBV18	TRBJ2-1	NA	CASSPLDGEQFF	TGTGCCAGCTCACCCTTGGACGGTGAGCAGTTCTTC
NA	TRBV7-2	TRBJ2-3	NA	CASSSYGQSTDTQYF	TGTGCCAGCAGCTCGTACGGACAGAGCACAGATACGCAGTATTTT
NA	TRBV15	TRBJ2-5	TRBD2	CATSRDWAGGETQYF	TGTGCCACCAGCAGAGATTGGGCGGGGGGAGAGACCCAGTACTTC
NA	TRBV5-1	TRBJ2-2	TRBD2	CASSGGLASRPGELFF	TGCGCCAGCAGCGGAGGACTAGCTAGTAGACCCGGGGAGCTGTTTTTT
NA	TRBV5-1	TRBJ1-2	TRBD1	CASSLEPGGNYGYTF	TGCGCCAGCAGCTTGGAACCAGGGGGGAACTATGGCTACACCTTC
NA	TRBV4-3	TRBJ1-2	NA	CASSQDAENYGYTF	TGCGCCAGCAGCCAAGATGCGGAGAACTATGGCTACACCTTC
NA	TRBV11-1	TRBJ1-1	NA	CASSPRRDMNTEAFF	TGTGCCAGCAGCCCCAGGAGGGATATGAACACTGAAGCTTTCTTT
NA	TRBV18	TRBJ2-3	TRBD1	CASSPTGVGDTQYF	TGTGCCAGCTCGCCGACAGGGGTGGGCGATACGCAGTATTTT
NA	TRBV19	TRBJ1-2	TRBD1	CASSFLTGGGGYTF	TGTGCCAGTAGTTTTTTGACAGGGGGAGGAGGCTACACCTTC
NA	TRBV30	TRBJ2-5	TRBD2	CAHTPGLLRETQYF	TGTGCCCATACTCCGGGACTACTTAGGGAGACCCAGTACTTC
NA	TRBV19	TRBJ2-2	NA	CASSKGSTGELFF	TGTGCCAGTAGCAAGGGGAGCACCGGGGAGCTGTTTTTT
NA	TRBV18	TRBJ1-1	TRBD1	CASSIGQEREAFF	TGTGCCAGCTCAATAGGACAGGAGCGGGAGGCTTTCTTT
NA	TRBV5-1	TRBJ2-3	NA	CASSWHGGTDTQYF	TGCGCCAGCAGCTGGCACGGGGGAACAGATACGCAGTATTTT